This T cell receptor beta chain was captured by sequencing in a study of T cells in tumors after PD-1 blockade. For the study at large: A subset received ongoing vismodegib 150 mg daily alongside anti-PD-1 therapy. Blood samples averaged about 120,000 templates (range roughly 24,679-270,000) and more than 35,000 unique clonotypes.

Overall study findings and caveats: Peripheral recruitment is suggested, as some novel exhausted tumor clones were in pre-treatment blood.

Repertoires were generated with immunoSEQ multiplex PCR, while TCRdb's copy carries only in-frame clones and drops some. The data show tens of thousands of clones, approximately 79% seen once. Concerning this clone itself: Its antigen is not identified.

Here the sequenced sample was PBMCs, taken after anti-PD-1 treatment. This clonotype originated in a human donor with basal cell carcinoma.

DNA of the CDR3: TGTGCCAGCGGTCTCGGGGGGAAAACTGAAGCTTTCTTT. This encodes CASGLGGKTEAFF. The rearrangement uses TRBV3-1 (or the pseudogene TRBV3-2) and TRBJ1-1; D possibly corresponds to TRBD1 (5 bases). The CDR3 sequence is 13 residues long. Germline-derived CDR1 and CDR2 are LGHDT and YNNKEL (reference sequence). Trimming removed 8 bases at V and 5 bases at J, with 15 bases between.